This record covers a single T cell receptor beta chain. Its antigen is undetermined. The sample comes from a study of CD8 T cells in Susac syndrome. Overall study findings and caveats: The study acknowledged a relatively small number of individuals in its TCR sequencing and HLA analysis.

Germline V CDR1 and CDR2: SGHVS, FQNEAQ. The CDR3 spans 15 residues. V lost 5 bases to trimming and J lost 4 bases, with 17 bases between them. Multiple sclerosis controls were treatment-naive patients with stable or active relapsing-remitting disease. Reverse transcription used about 0.45 to 1 ug RNA and random hexamers. By means of immunoSEQ multiplex PCR, TCR beta CDR3 spanning 54 Vbeta and 13 Jbeta underwent amplification. TCRdb ran MiXCR on the immunoSEQ multiplex PCR reads and lists one entry per CDR3 protein. The profile shows 140,000 to 150,000 distinct CDR3 sequences, 85% to 95% of them singletons.

The source material was CD4+ T cells from PBMCs. The rearrangement uses TRBV7-8 and TRBJ1-2; a possible D gene is TRBD1 (6 bases). The sequence was obtained from a human donor with multiple sclerosis. The CDR3 loop reads CASSQVSGAGYGYTF. CDR3 sequence (DNA): TGTGCCAGCAGCCAAGTCTCGGGGGCAGGCTATGGCTACACCTTC.